This T cell receptor beta chain was retrieved from a study of blood T cell repertoires in COVID-19. Study as a whole: Acute-phase and convalescent COVID-19 samples originated in the United States, Italy and Spain.

V gave up 6 bases and J gave up 6 bases, with 21 bases separating them. The germline gives CDR1 SGHDT, CDR2 YYEEEE. CDR3 length: 15 residues. As processed by the authors: Nucleated cell counts were estimated from reference gene primer amplification. Profiled with immunoSEQ multiplex PCR; TCRdb holds only in-frame clones, not every one. Clone size and the V and J calls come from that table; the DNA yielded D and trimming. This table holds about 24,000 clones, about four fifths found once. The chain recombines TRBV5-6 with TRBJ1-1, with a weak D call TRBD1 (6 bases). This receptor was taken from a man aged 50 or older with COVID-19, enrolled during active disease. The material sequenced was peripheral blood. CDR3 in amino acids: CASNTGLGGRAEAFF. For the CDR3, the DNA is TGTGCCAGCAACACCGGTCTTGGGGGCCGGGCTGAAGCTTTCTTT.